Detailed here is one T cell receptor (beta chain). V was cut by 5 bases and J by 8 bases, with 20 bases left in between. Germline-derived CDR1 and CDR2 are SGHKS and YYEKEE (reference sequence). The CDR3 sequence is 15 residues long. The sample originates from a study of cytomegalovirus exposure and HLA in healthy donors. The study ran its PCR with 60 Vbeta and 13 Jbeta primers. TCRdb's copy holds only in-frame clones and misses some; the assay was immunoSEQ multiplex PCR. Its table records about 130,000 clones. This receptor was taken from a woman between 40 and 50 years old in good health and CMV-seronegative. The V and J genes are TRBV5-5 and TRBJ1-5; possibly TRBD1 for D (6 bases). The sequenced sample consisted of PBMCs. The CDR3 loop reads CASSRNQGFGEPQHF. Written as DNA, the CDR3 is TGTGCCAGCAGTAGAAACCAGGGGTTTGGTGAGCCCCAGCATTTT.